This passage covers 22 T cell receptor beta chains from one sample sequenced in a study of T cell responses to AZD1222 COVID-19 vaccine. Profiling relied on immunoSEQ multiplex PCR, and the TCRdb table lists in-frame clones only, not all of them. This table holds almost 65,000 clones, 84% found once. Sequenced material: peripheral blood, taken on day 0 of AZD1222 vaccination. These receptors originate from an adult in good health.

The chain combines TRBV29-1 with TRBJ2-1; D might be TRBD1 (5 bases). CDR1 and CDR2 from the germline V gene are SQVTM and ANQGSEA. The length of the CDR3 is 17 residues. V dropped 2 bases and J dropped 1 base, with 18 bases sitting between them. The CDR3 nucleotides are TGCAGCGTTGAATGGCAGGGTCGATTCTATTCCTACAATGAGCAGTTCTTC. It translates to CSVEWQGRFYSYNEQFF.

The chain has TRBV30 and TRBJ1-5; D is unresolved. Per germline, CDR1 GTSNPN and CDR2 SVGIG (reference sequence). V lost 2 bases, J lost 11 bases, and 19 bases lay in between. The CDR3 is 14 residues long. The CDR3 reads CAWSLAGPHRAQHF. The CDR3 DNA reads as TGTGCCTGGAGTCTAGCCGGACCACATCGGGCCCAGCATTTT.

The chain links TRBV19 to TRBJ2-7; D is unresolved. The V gene's germline CDR1 is LNHDA and CDR2 SQIVND (reference sequence). V lost 4 bases and J lost 2, with 3 bases in between. The CDR3 spans 11 residues. This CDR3 is CASSNTYEQYF. CDR3 sequence (DNA): TGTGCCAGTAGTAACACCTACGAGCAGTACTTC.

The J gene is TRBJ2-7, the V gene TRBV6-1; possible D gene TRBD2, 5 bases. Germline V gene sequence: CDR1 MNHNS, CDR2 SASEGT. CDR3 length equals 17 residues. The V end lost 3 bases, the J end lost 2 bases, and 20 bases lay between the germline ends. CDR3 sequence: CASSERADSLVPYEQYF. CDR3 in DNA: TGTGCCAGCAGTGAGAGGGCAGACTCCTTAGTCCCCTACGAGCAGTACTTC.

This chain uses TRBV30 with TRBJ2-7; no reliable D call. CDR3 length equals 13 residues. From germline, CDR1 is GTSNPN and CDR2 SVGIG (reference sequence). Trimming took 2 bases from V and 6 from J, leaving 14 bases between them. CDR3 DNA: TGTGCCTGGAGTCCCCTCCCCCCCGCCGAGCAGTACTTC. Encoded protein: CAWSPLPPAEQYF.

This clone appeared once. The V and J genes are TRBV6-2 or TRBV6-3 and TRBJ2-1, with 13 nucleotides matching TRBD2. CDR3 length: 14 residues. J gave up 8 bases and V 5 bases, and 3 bases lay outside the gene matches. The germline V gene has CDR1 MNHEY and CDR2 SVGEGT. The chain's CDR3 is CASSTGLAGDEQFF. In nucleotides, the CDR3 is TGTGCCAGCAGTACCGGACTAGCGGGGGATGAGCAGTTCTTC.

The chain carries TRBV6-2 or TRBV6-3 and TRBJ1-5; D remains unclear. The V end was cut by 5 bases, the J end by 5 bases, with 7 bases between. This CDR3 has 12 residues. CDR1 is MNHEY and CDR2 is SVGEGT in the germline V gene. In nucleotides, the CDR3 is TGTGCCAGCAGTCCAAGGGATCAGCCCCAGCATTTT. This sequence encodes CASSPRDQPQHF.

The chain carries TRBV5-1 and TRBJ2-3, with a possible D match to TRBD1 (6 bases). The CDR3 consists of 14 residues. From germline, CDR1 is SGHRS and CDR2 YFSETQ. V shed 0 bases and J shed 5 bases, with 10 bases lying between them. CDR3 nucleotides: TGCGCCAGCAGCTTGGGACAGGTAGAAGATACGCAGTATTTT. This translates into CASSLGQVEDTQYF.

The chain couples TRBV5-4 to TRBJ2-1; the match to TRBD2 covers 9 bases. Unmatched junction bases numbered 6, after V lost 4 bases and J lost 4 bases. In germline, CDR1 is SGHNT, CDR2 YYREEE (reference sequence). This CDR3 spans 15 amino acids. The CDR3 nucleotides are TGTGCCAGCAGCCCGAGCGGGGGGTTGTACAATGAGCAGTTCTTC. Residues: CASSPSGGLYNEQFF.

The chain has TRBV5-4 and TRBJ1-1; D is ambiguous. CDR1 is SGHNT, CDR2 YYREEE, per germline (reference sequence). Trimming pared 5 bases from V and 0 bases from J, leaving 8 bases between. This CDR3 is built from 13 residues. This chain's CDR3 is CASRREMNTEAFF. CDR3 nucleotide sequence: TGTGCCAGCAGACGAGAGATGAACACTGAAGCTTTCTTT.

The chain couples TRBV18 to TRBJ1-4; TRBD1 matches at 7 bases. V trimming: 6 bases; J trimming: 2 bases; junction bases outside the gene matches: 3. CDR3 length: 14 residues. Germline CDR1 reads KGHSH; CDR2 reads LQKENI. The CDR3 region is CASSLQGTNEKLFF. The CDR3 region has the DNA TGTGCCAGCTCCCTACAGGGGACTAATGAAAAACTGTTTTTT.

This chain joins TRBV30 and TRBJ1-3; D uncertain. V was shortened by 8 bases and J by 11 bases, with 19 bases between the two germline ends. Germline V gene data show CDR1 as GTSNPN and CDR2 as SVGIG (reference sequence). This CDR3 spans 12 amino acids. The CDR3 reads CAGGILGEAIYF. For the CDR3, the DNA is TGTGCCGGAGGGATCCTCGGGGAGGCCATATATTTT.

The V call is TRBV5-5, the J call TRBJ2-7, with D perhaps given as TRBD1 or TRBD2 (5 bases each). The V end lost 0 bases, the J end lost 4 bases, and 20 bases lay between the germline ends. The CDR3 is 17 amino acids. Germline V lookup: CDR1 SGHKS, CDR2 YYEKEE (reference sequence). The CDR3 DNA reads as TGTGCCAGCAGCTTGGAAAATGGGAGAGGGGTCGTGTACGAGCAGTACTTC. This sequence encodes CASSLENGRGVVYEQYF.

The gene calls are TRBV3-1 (or the pseudogene TRBV3-2) and TRBJ1-2; tentative D call: TRBD1 (6 bases). Germline-derived CDR1 and CDR2 are LGHDT and YNNKEL (reference sequence). The V end lost 0 bases, the J end lost 4 bases, and 15 bases lay between the germline ends. The CDR3 has 16 amino acids. CDR3 coding DNA: TGTGCCAGCAGCCAAGAGCGGGTTAGAGGGGGCTATGGCTACACCTTC. It specifies CASSQERVRGGYGYTF.

V is TRBV24-1 and J is TRBJ1-1; D gene unclear. This CDR3 spans 13 amino acids. Between the trimmed V and J ends, which lost 7 bases and 5 bases, there was a span of 13 bases. Germline CDR1 is KGHDR and CDR2 is SFDVKD. CDR3 nucleotide sequence: TGTGCCACCAGCCACGGCCGTGGGACTGAAGCTTTCTTT. Translating gives CATSHGRGTEAFF.

This chain connects TRBV27 to TRBJ1-6; D not resolved. V shed 3 bases and J shed 5 bases, with 14 bases lying between them. Looked up from germline, CDR1 is MNHEY and CDR2 is SMNVEV (reference sequence). The CDR3 length is 16 residues. In DNA form, the CDR3 reads TGTGCCAGCAGTTTTTTCGGCAGTCGGCATAATTCACCCCTCCACTTT. Encoded protein: CASSFFGSRHNSPLHF.

This clone appeared once. The chain links TRBV19 to TRBJ2-3, with D maybe TRBD2 (5 bases). The CDR3 covers 13 residues. Per germline, CDR1 LNHDA and CDR2 SQIVND (reference sequence). The V and J ends lost 2 bases and 6 bases respectively, with 9 bases between them. CDR3 in DNA: TGTGCCAGTAGTATACCCCGAGGGGATACGCAGTATTTT. It encodes CASSIPRGDTQYF.

The rearrangement links TRBV9 to TRBJ2-5; 11 bases map to TRBD1. The germline CDR1 and CDR2 sequences are SGDLS and YYNGEE. Losses at the gene ends were 4 bases for V and 1 base for J; bases not matched to a gene: 9. The CDR3 is 17 amino acids. CDR3: CASSPQLGTGGQETQYF. DNA of the CDR3: TGTGCCAGCAGCCCTCAACTCGGGACAGGGGGCCAAGAGACCCAGTACTTC.

This clone is deemed medium-sized. The chain carries TRBV2 and TRBJ2-2, with unresolved D. Trimming cost V 4 bases and J 0 bases, with 6 bases left between them. CDR3 size: 14 residues. CDR1 and CDR2 (germline): SNHLY, FYNNEI. The chain's CDR3 is CASSAVTNTGELFF. The CDR3 nucleotides are TGTGCCAGCAGTGCCGTAACGAACACCGGGGAGCTGTTTTTT.

The J gene is TRBJ1-1, the V gene TRBV7-8; 9 positions agree with TRBD1. Germline V gives CDR1 SGHVS, CDR2 FQNEAQ. CDR3 size: 17 residues. The ends lost 1 base at V and 0 bases at J; junction bases unmatched: 6. The CDR3: CASSLEWGQGMNTEAFF. The CDR3 DNA reads as TGTGCCAGCAGCTTAGAGTGGGGACAGGGAATGAACACTGAAGCTTTCTTT.

The chain employs TRBV14 and TRBJ2-4; D might be TRBD2 (6 bases). The CDR3 totals 17 residues. The germline CDR1 and CDR2 sequences are SGHDN and FVKESK. V was trimmed by 1 base and J by 0 bases, leaving 13 bases between them. The DNA of the CDR3 is TGTGCCAGCAGCCAAGTAGGGCTAGCGTTAGCCAAAAACATTCAGTACTTC. This gives the protein CASSQVGLALAKNIQYF. Variable domain in full (rest from reference TRBV14 and TRBJ2-4): EAGVTQFPSHSVIEKGQTVTLRCDPISGHDNLYWYRRVMGKEIKFLLHFVKESKQDESGMPNNRFLAERTGGTYSTLKVQPAELEDSGVYFCASSQVGLALAKNIQYFGAGTRLSVL.

The rearrangement links TRBV4-3 to TRBJ1-6; D remains ambiguous. Trimming cost V 1 base and J 0 bases, with 13 bases left between them. Germline lookup yields CDR1 LGHNA and CDR2 YSLEER. The CDR3 runs to 18 residues. CDR3 sequence: CASSQAVQDRSYNSPLHF. Written as DNA, the CDR3 is TGCGCCAGCAGCCAAGCGGTGCAGGATCGCTCCTATAATTCACCCCTCCACTTT.